The 11 T cell receptor beta chains below were found in one sample sequenced in a study of cytomegalovirus exposure and HLA in healthy donors. Repertoires were generated with immunoSEQ multiplex PCR, while TCRdb's copy carries only in-frame clones and drops some. The sample consists of around 150,000 clones, approximately 89% of them appearing once. The sequencing input was PBMCs. The origin of the receptors is a man aged 18 to 30 in good health and CMV-seropositive.

The chain uses TRBV4-1 and TRBJ2-1; unclear D gene. This CDR3 is 15 amino acids long. Trimming shortened V by 2 bases and J by 0 bases, and 8 bases separated the two germline ends. The germline V gene has CDR1 MGHRA and CDR2 YSYEKL. The CDR3 sequence is CASSQYEHSYNEQFF. CDR3 sequence (DNA): TGCGCCAGCAGCCAATATGAGCACTCCTACAATGAGCAGTTCTTC.

The chain couples TRBV9 to TRBJ2-7; 7 bases align to TRBD1. The CDR3 loop spans 14 amino acids. Germline CDR1 and CDR2: SGDLS and YYNGEE. J lost 4 bases, V lost 3 bases, and 7 bases had no gene match. The CDR3 nucleotides read TGTGCCAGCAGCGGTGGGGGACAGCCTTACGAGCAGTACTTC. This codes for CASSGGGQPYEQYF.

The chain recombines TRBV7-9 with TRBJ1-1; D ambiguous. V lost 6 bases and J lost 5, with 16 bases in between. In germline, CDR1 is SEHNR, CDR2 FQNEAQ (reference sequence). CDR3 length equals 14 residues. CDR3: CASSGPESGTEAFF. In nucleotides, the CDR3 is TGTGCCAGCAGTGGACCTGAAAGCGGGACTGAAGCTTTCTTT.

This rearrangement joins TRBV4-1 to TRBJ1-4; D is possibly TRBD1 (5 bases). Germline values: CDR1 MGHRA, CDR2 YSYEKL. The germline V and J ends were trimmed by 3 bases and 0 bases, with 11 bases remaining between them. The CDR3 has 16 residues. The CDR3, as DNA: TGCGCCAGCAGCCACGCCCTGACAGCAACTAATGAAAAACTGTTTTTT. This encodes CASSHALTATNEKLFF.

The chain combines TRBV11-1 with TRBJ2-6; tentative D call: TRBD1 (5 bases). V was shortened by 5 bases and J by 4 bases, with 6 bases between the two germline ends. The CDR3 extends over 13 amino acids. Germline CDR1 and CDR2: SGHAT and FQDESV (reference sequence). In DNA, the CDR3 is TGTGCCAGCAGCCCAGGGGGGGCCAACGTCCTGACTTTC. Its translation: CASSPGGANVLTF.

The chain uses TRBV6-1 and TRBJ2-5, with D possibly TRBD1 on 5 matching bases. The CDR3 contains 14 residues. Germline assignment: CDR1 MNHNS and CDR2 SASEGT. Between the trimmed V and J ends, which lost 2 bases and 3 bases, there was a span of 10 bases. The CDR3 protein is CASSESGAKETQYF. The CDR3 region has the DNA TGTGCCAGCAGTGAAAGTGGGGCTAAAGAGACCCAGTACTTC.

The CDR3 DNA reads as TGTGCCAGCAGCTCAAGCGTAGAGGGCCGGTACAATGAGCAGTTCTTC. Translation: CASSSSVEGRYNEQFF. V usage is TRBV7-3 and J usage is TRBJ2-1; TRBD2 might be the D (5 bases). V was clipped by 4 bases and J by 4 bases, with 17 bases between them. Germline V gene lookup returns CDR1 SGHTA and CDR2 FQGTGA. This CDR3 region has 16 residues.

This clone was observed once. V is TRBV19 and J is TRBJ2-1; D is ambiguous. Germline V gene lookup returns CDR1 LNHDA and CDR2 SQIVND (reference sequence). Trimming took 3 bases from V and 8 from J, leaving 11 bases between them. CDR3 size: 13 residues. As DNA, the CDR3 is TGTGCCAGTAGTATCCTAGTTGATCATGAGCAGTTCTTC. Residues: CASSILVDHEQFF.

The J gene is TRBJ2-2, the V gene TRBV18; D is perhaps TRBD1 (5 bases). The V end was cut by 5 bases, the J end by 1 base, with 8 bases between. From germline, CDR1 is KGHSH and CDR2 LQKENI. This CDR3 region has 14 residues. The DNA of the CDR3 is TGTGCCAGCTCATCCCAGGGGAACACCGGGGAGCTGTTTTTT. Amino acids: CASSSQGNTGELFF.

The CDR3 sequence: CASRLVFVSGQGAYNEQFF. CDR3 nucleotide sequence: TGTGCAAGTCGCTTAGTTTTCGTGTCAGGACAGGGTGCCTACAATGAGCAGTTCTTC. The chain couples TRBV12-2 to TRBJ2-1; the D segment call TRBD1 is taken from the table without a DNA check. TRBV12-2 is a known pseudogene. The CDR3 is 19 residues long.

The V gene is TRBV6-6, the J gene TRBJ1-1, with 8 bases fitting TRBD1. The CDR3 covers 16 residues. The V segment lost 5 bases and the J segment 2 bases; nucleotides outside the gene matches: 10. Germline loops: CDR1 MNHNY, CDR2 SVGAGI (reference sequence). CDR3 region: CASSKGTGFDNTEAFF. The CDR3 DNA sequence: TGTGCCAGCAGTAAGGGGACAGGCTTCGACAACACTGAAGCTTTCTTT.